The clone carrying this T cell receptor (beta chain) occurred once. The antigen is not known. V shed 1 base, J shed 12 bases, and the junction held 13 bases outside the gene matches. The length of the CDR3 is 16 residues. Germline V lookup: CDR1 LGHNA, CDR2 YSLEER. This sample was included in a study of OX40 agonist ivuxolimab in advanced cancers. Study-level points and caveats: CD4+ and CD8+ T cells in blood underwent clonal expansion by week 6 at 0.1 to 3.0 mg/kg. Researchers did not determine the expanded peripheral T cells' antigen specificity. CD8+ T cells (on average) carried more expanded clones than CD4+ T cells.

The data were produced by immunoSEQ multiplex PCR, yet TCRdb's version contains in-frame clones alone and is incomplete. The sample lists over 60,000 clones, approximately 94% occurring once. No patient had autoimmune disease or received systemic immunosuppression. The gene calls are TRBV4-3 and TRBJ2-1; TRBD1 agrees at 9 bases. This TCR came from an adult with an advanced solid tumor such as melanoma, head and neck, liver or kidney cancer. Sequences were derived from CD4+ or CD8+ T cells sorted from blood, sampled in a trial of the OX40 agonist ivuxolimab. CDR3 residues: CASSQVDGTGFQGQFF. Written as DNA, the CDR3 is TGCGCCAGCAGCCAAGTTGACGGGACAGGGTTCCAAGGGCAGTTCTTC.